This T cell receptor (beta chain) was retrieved from a study of chemoradiotherapy in HPV16-positive cancers. About the study: Functional T-cell assays on a couple of HPV16-positive patients' cells defined candidate HPV-specific clones and common TCR motifs. General study findings and limits: During treatment, candidate HPV-specific clones and E7-related motifs expanded in tumor.

Concerning this clone itself: Antigen specificity is unknown.

V lost 0 bases and J 4 bases, leaving 19 bases between the germline ends. The germline CDR1 and CDR2 sequences are LGHNA and YNFKEQ. The CDR3 spans 18 residues. Over chemoradiotherapy, repertoires were sampled more than once. Here immunoSEQ multiplex PCR was the method, and the copy in TCRdb shows in-frame clones only, minus some. The sample shows over a thousand clones, about nine tenths of them seen only once. V usage is TRBV4-2 and J usage is TRBJ2-1, with D possibly matching TRBD2 (6 bases). The source of this sequence is a human donor with HPV-associated anogenital cancer. The input for sequencing was tumor tissue, taken from a patient who underwent chemoradiotherapy. Here the CDR3 reads CASSQEEGRDSRYNEQFF. The CDR3 nucleotides are TGTGCCAGCAGCCAAGAAGAGGGGCGGGACTCCCGTTACAATGAGCAGTTCTTC.